This T cell receptor beta chain was identified during a study of CD8 T cells in Susac syndrome. The sequenced target, TCR beta, came from blood CD8+ and CD4+ T cells. The multiple sclerosis control group comprised treatment-naive patients with stable or active relapsing-remitting disease. This CDR3 has 17 amino acids. V was trimmed by 4 bases and J by 1 base, leaving 19 bases between them. Germline V gives CDR1 MGHRA, CDR2 YSYEKL. An input of about 0.5 to 1 ug of RNA was subjected to reverse transcription using random hexamers. Amplification of the TCR beta CDR3 was carried out by immunoSEQ multiplex PCR, which spanned a total of 54 Vbeta and 13 Jbeta segments. Using its own MiXCR run on the immunoSEQ multiplex PCR reads, TCRdb lists one record per CDR3 protein. Here the sample spans 400,000 or so distinct CDR3 sequences, 85% being singletons.

The sequence was collected from a human donor with multiple sclerosis. Sequencing input: CD8+ T cells from PBMCs. This chain connects TRBV4-1 to TRBJ1-1; TRBD1 is a possible D gene (6 bases). CDR3 bases: TGCGCCAGCAGCCCCGGAACCTTAGGGGGTGGGAACACTGAAGCTTTCTTT. This translates into CASSPGTLGGGNTEAFF.